Below, 9 T cell receptor beta chains from the same sample are listed, as sequenced in a study of prognosis after radiotherapy for stage I lung cancer. Using two-round multiplex PCR, the authors amplified TCR beta CDR3 from genomic DNA. For every TRBV and TRBJ gene, a specific primer was used in first-round PCR. MiXCR was run by TCRdb on the multiplex PCR reads, yielding one entry per CDR3 protein. Found here are 25,000 to 35,000 distinct CDR3 sequences, less than 35% of them singletons; the top ten hold roughly a third. Material: PBMCs, obtained before or after stereotactic body radiation therapy (not recorded which). The receptors derive from a donor aged 50 or older with non-small cell lung cancer.

This clonotype was counted ten times or more. This chain uses TRBV7-2 with TRBJ1-1; D is unclear. With 4 bases removed from V and 2 bases from J, the gap between germline ends came to 8 bases. Germline-derived CDR1 and CDR2 are SGHTA and FQGNSA. This CDR3 contains 13 residues. The CDR3 sequence: CASSWSENTEAFF. The CDR3 DNA is TGTGCCAGCAGCTGGTCAGAAAACACTGAAGCTTTCTTT.

This clonotype was detected ten times or more. The chain couples TRBV3-1 to TRBJ1-1, with TRBD1 matching over 8 bases. CDR3 size: 13 residues. The V gene's germline CDR1 is LGHDT and CDR2 YNNKEL (reference sequence). The trim removed 4 bases at V and 7 bases at J, leaving 5 bases unmatched. Written as DNA, the CDR3 is TGTGCCAGCAGCCCAGGGACAGGTATTGAAGCTTTCTTT. It codes for CASSPGTGIEAFF.

This clonotype was recorded at least ten times. The gene calls are TRBV6-2 or TRBV6-3 and TRBJ1-2; 7 bases are shared with TRBD1. Germline V gives CDR1 MNHEY, CDR2 SVGEGT. Trimming at V came to 4 bases and at J to 0 bases, leaving 5 bases not matched to a gene. This CDR3 is built from 15 residues. The CDR3 protein is CASSWTGTANYGYTF. CDR3 nucleotides: TGTGCCAGCAGTTGGACCGGGACAGCTAACTATGGCTACACCTTC.

This clonotype was counted between two and nine times. This chain links TRBV5-1 with TRBJ1-1; D might be TRBD1 (5 bases). Trimming removed 0 bases at V and 7 bases at J, with 13 bases between. The germline V gene has CDR1 SGHRS and CDR2 YFSETQ. This CDR3 is built from 14 residues. CDR3 sequence: CASSLEGRAVEAFF. The DNA of the CDR3 is TGCGCCAGCAGCTTGGAGGGGCGCGCCGTTGAAGCTTTCTTT.

This clonotype was seen at least ten times. The chain has TRBV20-1 and TRBJ1-2, with D unresolved. CDR1 and CDR2 from the germline V gene are DFQATT and SNEGSKA (reference sequence). The V end was cut by 4 bases, the J end by 4 bases, with 16 bases between. The length of the CDR3 is 14 residues. CDR3 loop: CSANRGLSGYGYTF. The DNA of the CDR3 is TGCAGTGCTAACCGTGGACTGTCAGGCTATGGCTACACCTTC.

This clonotype showed up many times. The J gene is TRBJ2-1, the V gene TRBV7-9; maybe TRBD2 (5 bases). With 3 bases removed from V and 10 bases from J, the gap between germline ends came to 10 bases. The CDR3 is 12 amino acids. Germline loops: CDR1 SEHNR, CDR2 FQNEAQ (reference sequence). CDR3 sequence (DNA): TGTGCCAGCAGCTTCCAGAGCGGAGAGCAGTTCTTC. Translation: CASSFQSGEQFF.

This clonotype was observed at least ten times. The chain is built from TRBV28 and TRBJ1-6; D is possibly TRBD1 (6 bases). The V gene's germline CDR1 is MDHEN and CDR2 SYDVKM. V was shortened by 5 bases and J by 8 bases, with 19 bases between the two germline ends. This CDR3 is 16 amino acids long. Here the CDR3 reads CASSDYTWTVYSPLHF. The CDR3, as DNA: TGTGCCAGCAGTGACTATACCTGGACAGTGTATTCACCCCTCCACTTT.

This clonotype was recorded many times. The V gene is TRBV30, the J gene TRBJ1-2; D is ambiguous. V was shortened by 0 bases and J by 4 bases, with 6 bases between the two germline ends. Germline CDR1 GTSNPN, CDR2 SVGIG (reference sequence). CDR3 length: 12 residues. The CDR3 DNA reads as TGTGCCTGGAGTGTACGGAGCTATGGCTACACCTTC. Translated: CAWSVRSYGYTF.

This clonotype was recorded many times. The CDR3 DNA reads TGTGCCAGCAGCTTAGAGGGGAAACAGCCCCAGCATTTT. Its translation is CASSLEGKQPQHF. The chain joins TRBV7-9 to TRBJ1-5; weak D call: TRBD1 (5 bases). The V end was cut by 1 base, the J end by 7 bases, with 8 bases between. This CDR3 contains 13 residues. Germline loops: CDR1 SEHNR, CDR2 FQNEAQ (reference sequence). Drawing the rest from reference TRBV7-9 and TRBJ1-5, the complete variable domain is DTGVSQNPRHKITKRGQNVTFRCDPISEHNRLYWYRQTLGQGPEFLTYFQNEAQLEKSRLLSDRFSAERPKGSFSTLEIQRTEQGDSAMYLCASSLEGKQPQHFGDGTRLSIL.